A selection of T cell receptor beta chains follows, all from one sample in a study of PD-1 blockade in classical Hodgkin lymphoma. The data were produced by immunoSEQ multiplex PCR, yet TCRdb's version contains in-frame clones alone and is incomplete. This table has 15,000 to 20,000 clones, around 89% appearing once. This material consisted of CD8+ T cells from blood, taken before the fourth cycle of nivolumab. Receptor source: a human donor with classical Hodgkin lymphoma. Both conserved end residues are part of each CDR3. D genes are given only for firm matches. Where a row states a size, it is once, few, many or the class of an expanded clone; other rows omit it.

NA TRBJ1-1 TRBV2 NA TGTGCCAGCAGGGGCAGGGCGCTACTCCTTAACACTGAAGCTTTCTTT CASRGRALLLNTEAFF
TRBD2 TRBJ2-5 TRBV5-1 NA TGCGCCAGCAGCTACCTGGGGGGGGAGACCCAGTACTTC CASSYLGGETQYF
NA TRBJ2-7 TRBV9 NA TGTGCCAGCAGCGCCCCAGGGACAAACGAGCAGTACTTC CASSAPGTNEQYF
NA TRBJ2-7 TRBV11-2 once TGTGCCAGCAGCTTCCGGTCCTACGAGCAGTACTTC CASSFRSYEQYF
TRBD1 TRBJ2-7 TRBV10-3 NA TGTGCCATCAGTGAGCCGGACAGGACCTACGAGCAGTACTTC CAISEPDRTYEQYF
NA TRBJ2-7 TRBV28 NA TGTGCCAGCAGTTTGGCCTCCTACGAGCAGTACTTC CASSLASYEQYF
NA TRBJ2-7 TRBV4-1 NA TGCGCCAGCAGCCAAGATTCTAGCTACCGAGAGCAGTACTTC CASSQDSSYREQYF
NA TRBJ1-5 TRBV7-9 NA TGTGCCAGCAGCCCAGGGGGCAATCAGCCCCAGCATTTT CASSPGGNQPQHF
TRBD1 TRBJ1-1 TRBV5-1 NA TGCGCCAGCAGCGTCAAACAGGGGTGGGTGGGAAACACTGAAGCTTTCTTT CASSVKQGWVGNTEAFF
NA TRBJ1-3 TRBV9 NA TGTGCCAGCAGCGGCAGGGGCCCGGGTGGAAACACCATATATTTT CASSGRGPGGNTIYF
TRBD1 TRBJ2-7 TRBV5-1 once TGCGCCAGCAGCTACAGGGGGCCCATGACCTACGAGCAGTACTTC CASSYRGPMTYEQYF
TRBD2 TRBJ2-2 TRBV27 few TGTGCCAGCAAAGCGGGAGGGCCCGCGAACACCGGGGAGCTGTTTTTT CASKAGGPANTGELFF
NA TRBJ2-7 TRBV27 NA TGTGCCAGCGGGAGATTCTCCTCTTTTATTGGTCCCTACGAGCAGTACTTC CASGRFSSFIGPYEQYF
NA TRBJ2-2 TRBV27 NA TGTGCCAGCAGTTCGGGGTCGGGGACCGGGGAGCTGTTTTTT CASSSGSGTGELFF
NA TRBJ1-5 TRBV4-2 NA TGTGCCAGCAGCCTGGGGGGGATGAGGGGGTTCAATCAGCCCCAGCATTTT CASSLGGMRGFNQPQHF
TRBD1 TRBJ2-5 TRBV28 once TGTGCCAGCAGTTTAGGTCAATACAGGGGAGAGACCCAGTACTTC CASSLGQYRGETQYF
NA TRBJ2-7 TRBV27 few TGTGCCAGCGGACTTTACTACGAGCAGTACTTC CASGLYYEQYF
TRBD1 TRBJ1-2 TRBV4-1 NA TGCGCCAGCAGCCATCCCGCGGACAGGGAGGGCTATGGCTACACCTTC CASSHPADREGYGYTF
TRBD1 TRBJ1-4 TRBV27 NA TGTGCCAGCAGTTCAACAACCGGGACAGGGTGGAGGGGTGAAAAACTGTTTTTT CASSSTTGTGWRGEKLFF
NA TRBJ2-1 TRBV27 few TGTGCCAGCAGTGGTGGAGGGGGGCCGAGCTCCTACAATGAGCAGTTCTTC CASSGGGGPSSYNEQFF
NA TRBJ1-5 TRBV27 NA TGTGCCAGCAGTTCAGGGAGGTTGGACAATCAGCCCCAGCATTTT CASSSGRLDNQPQHF
TRBD1 TRBJ2-7 TRBV2 NA TGTGCCAGCAGTGAGGGACAGATATTTGTAGCCTACGAGCAGTACTTC CASSEGQIFVAYEQYF
TRBD1 TRBJ1-1 TRBV18 NA TGTGCCAGCTCACGGGACAGGGGGGTCACTGAAGCTTTCTTT CASSRDRGVTEAFF
TRBD1 TRBJ1-3 TRBV18 NA TGTGCCAGCTCACCGACAGGGAGCTCTGGAAACACCATATATTTT CASSPTGSSGNTIYF
NA TRBJ2-7 TRBV2 NA TGTGCCTTCCAAAGACGGGTTTGGGACGAGCAGTACTTC CAFQRRVWDEQYF
TRBD2 TRBJ2-7 TRBV27 NA TGTGCCAGCAGTCCTCCGGGACTAGTAAACGAGCAGTACTTC CASSPPGLVNEQYF
NA TRBJ1-4 TRBV16 NA TGTGCCAGCAGCCAAGAGGGAGCAACTAATGAAAAACTGTTTTTT CASSQEGATNEKLFF
NA TRBJ1-1 TRBV10-3 NA TGTGCCATATCGACTTCTGATGGAGCTGAAGCTTTCTTT CAISTSDGAEAFF
NA TRBJ1-2 TRBV7-9 NA TGTGCCAGCAGCTTACCTGTCTCCGGGGATGGCTACACCTTC CASSLPVSGDGYTF
NA TRBJ1-4 TRBV6-5 NA TGTGCCAGCAGTTCCCCGAGAGGGGGGTTGAATGAAAAACTGTTTTTT CASSSPRGGLNEKLFF
TRBD1 TRBJ2-7 TRBV7-8 NA TGTGCCAGCAGCTTCCCCGGGACAGGGTCCCGCGAGCAGTACTTC CASSFPGTGSREQYF
NA TRBJ2-7 TRBV29-1 NA TGCAGCGCAGTACTCGGAGGAGGTGAGCAGTACTTC CSAVLGGGEQYF
NA TRBJ2-1 TRBV13 once TGTGCCAGCAGCCCGGGGGTTGAGCAGTTCTTC CASSPGVEQFF
TRBD2 TRBJ2-1 TRBV4-1 NA TGCGCCAGCAGCCAAAGTAGCGGGAACTACAATGAGCAGTTCTTC CASSQSSGNYNEQFF
TRBD2 TRBJ2-7 TRBV5-6 once TGTGCCAGCAGCTTGGTGGGGGGGTATGGCCAGCGGGGTACCTACGAGCAGTACTTC CASSLVGGYGQRGTYEQYF
TRBD2 TRBJ2-7 TRBV5-8 NA TGTGCCAGCAGCCGTGGGACTATTACGACCTACGAGCAGTACTTC CASSRGTITTYEQYF
NA TRBJ2-2 TRBV27 NA TGTGCCAGCAGTCCATGGGGCGCCGGGGAGCTGTTTTTT CASSPWGAGELFF
TRBD1 TRBJ2-1 TRBV7-2 NA TGTGCCAGCAGCTCCGGACGGAAGAGGGGTTCAGGGGGTTACAATGAGCAGTTCTTC CASSSGRKRGSGGYNEQFF
NA TRBJ1-2 TRBV7-9 NA TGTGCCAGCAGCCATATACCGGGGGGCTACACCTTC CASSHIPGGYTF
NA TRBJ1-1 TRBV30 NA TGTGCCTGGTTTTCAGGATTGCGGAACACTGAAGCTTTCTTT CAWFSGLRNTEAFF
NA TRBJ2-7 TRBV5-1 once TGCGCCAGCAGCACACAGGGGGGGTACGAGCAGTACTTC CASSTQGGYEQYF
NA TRBJ1-2 TRBV6-6 NA TGTGCCAGCAGTTACCTCATGGGCTACACCTTC CASSYLMGYTF
NA TRBJ2-7 TRBV27 NA TGTGCCAGCAGATTCTGGGGGTTAAGAGAGCAGTACTTC CASRFWGLREQYF
NA TRBJ2-1 TRBV2 NA TGTGCCAGCAGTGTGGTGGGAAACAATGAGCAGTTCTTC CASSVVGNNEQFF
TRBD2 TRBJ2-7 TRBV27 NA TGTGCCAGCAGTACGGATTGGGAGGGGAGATTGTACGAGCAGTACTTC CASSTDWEGRLYEQYF
TRBD2 TRBJ2-2 TRBV9 NA TGTGCCAGCAGCGTACCCGCGGGGGGCACCAACACCGGGGAGCTGTTTTTT CASSVPAGGTNTGELFF
TRBD2 TRBJ2-2 TRBV7-2 NA TGTGCCAGCAGCTTAGGGCCCGGGACTAGCGCGGGCACCGGGGAGCTGTTTTTT CASSLGPGTSAGTGELFF
NA TRBJ2-7 TRBV4-1 once TGCGCCAGCAGCCAAGATCTGGCGGTATACGAGCAGTACTTC CASSQDLAVYEQYF
TRBD2 TRBJ2-3 TRBV7-9 NA TGTGCCAGCAACCCCCTAGCGGGAAGCACAGATACGCAGTATTTT CASNPLAGSTDTQYF
NA TRBJ2-7 TRBV19 NA TGTGCCAGTAGTGGCTCGGGTAGCAGCGAGCAGTACTTC CASSGSGSSEQYF
TRBD2 TRBJ2-6 TRBV7-8 NA TGTGCCAGCAGCTTACCTCTAGCGGGGGAAGGTGGGGCCAACGTCCTGACTTTC CASSLPLAGEGGANVLTF
NA TRBJ2-7 TRBV6-5 NA TGTGCCAGCAGTAAGACCTACGAGCAGTACTTC CASSKTYEQYF
NA TRBJ2-7 TRBV7-9 NA TGTGCCAGCAGTGTAGTCGGGGCGTCAGGGGACGCAACCTACGAGCAGTACTTC CASSVVGASGDATYEQYF
NA TRBJ1-1 TRBV21-1 few TGTGCCAGCAGCAAAGACAGGGAGGAAGCTTTCTTT CASSKDREEAFF
NA TRBJ1-1 TRBV27 NA TGTGCCAGCAGTTTATCAGGAGCCCACACTGAAGCTTTCTTT CASSLSGAHTEAFF
NA TRBJ1-6 TRBV5-1 NA TGCGCCAGCAAAACAGGGAGTGGTTCACCCCTCCACTTT CASKTGSGSPLHF
NA TRBJ2-5 TRBV13 NA TGTGCCAGCAGCAAAGAAACAGGGAGCGAGACCCAGTACTTC CASSKETGSETQYF
NA TRBJ1-1 TRBV19 NA TGTGCCAGTAGTGTAGACCGGGGCCAGCCCCCTGAAGCTTTCTTT CASSVDRGQPPEAFF
TRBD1 TRBJ2-3 TRBV5-1 few TGCGCCAGCAGTCGGGACAGGAGCACAGATACGCAGTATTTT CASSRDRSTDTQYF